This entry lists 11 T cell receptor beta chains sequenced from one sample in a study of control samples from healthy donors and cancer patients. TCRdb's copy holds only in-frame clones and misses some; the assay was immunoSEQ multiplex PCR. The sample consists of around 140,000 clones, about 90% of them appearing once. Sample: blood. These receptors originate from a man between 18 and 29 years old in good health.

This chain links TRBV24-1 with TRBJ2-3, with 7 positions matching TRBD1. CDR3 length: 11 residues. After removal of 8 bases from V and 7 bases from J, the junction contained 2 bases not matched to a gene. The germline gives CDR1 KGHDR, CDR2 SFDVKD. Written as DNA, the CDR3 is TGTGCCACCACACAGGGGAATACGCAGTATTTT. This codes for CATTQGNTQYF.

The V gene is TRBV6-5, the J gene TRBJ2-7; 8 nucleotides line up with TRBD1. V was clipped by 11 bases and J by 6 bases; unmatched bases: 9. CDR3 length: 12 amino acids. Germline CDR1 and CDR2: MNHEY and SVGAGI. The chain's CDR3 is CAAQGVFGEQYF. For the CDR3, the DNA is TGTGCCGCACAGGGGGTGTTTGGCGAGCAGTACTTC.

The J gene is TRBJ2-6, the V gene TRBV11-2; tentatively, D is TRBD1 or TRBD2 (5 bases each). The CDR3 totals 18 residues. CDR1 SGHAT and CDR2 FQNNGV come from the germline V gene. V lost 1 base and J 5 bases, leaving 18 bases between the germline ends. CDR3 amino acids: CASSLVGARGRWANVLTF. The CDR3 nucleotides are TGTGCCAGCAGCTTAGTAGGGGCTCGGGGCCGGTGGGCCAACGTCCTGACTTTC.

The sample holds one count of this clone. The chain employs TRBV27 and TRBJ1-1, with D unclear. Germline V CDR1 and CDR2: MNHEY, SMNVEV (reference sequence). V was trimmed by 7 bases and J by 4 bases, leaving 7 bases between them. The CDR3 has 11 amino acids. In DNA, the CDR3 is TGTGCCAGCAAAGCGGGCACTGAAGCTTTCTTT. This gives the protein CASKAGTEAFF.

A few counts support this clone. This chain joins TRBV10-1 and TRBJ2-1, with D perhaps matching TRBD1 or TRBD2 (5 bases each). V was shortened by 10 bases and J by 9 bases, with 19 bases between the two germline ends. CDR3 size: 13 residues. CDR1 is WNHNN and CDR2 is SYGVQD in the germline V gene (reference sequence). The CDR3 here is CATSQAGAGEQFF. DNA of the CDR3: TGCGCCACCTCGCAAGCCGGGGCCGGTGAGCAGTTCTTC.

J is TRBJ2-7 and V is TRBV7-6; D is ambiguous. The CDR3 extends over 14 amino acids. The germline V and J ends were trimmed by 5 bases and 2 bases, with 13 bases remaining between them. The germline V gene has CDR1 SGHVS and CDR2 FNYEAQ. The CDR3: CASSQGRGPYEQYF. The CDR3 nucleotides read TGTGCCAGCAGCCAAGGGCGAGGCCCCTACGAGCAGTACTTC. Using reference TRBV7-6 and TRBJ2-7 for the parts outside the CDR3, the full variable domain is GAGVSQSPRYKVTKRGQDVALRCDPISGHVSLYWYRQALGQGPEFLTYFNYEAQQDKSGLPNDRFSAERPEGSISTLTIQRTEQRDSAMYRCASSQGRGPYEQYFGPGTRLTVT.

The CDR3 reads CASSIANMNTEAFF. Here the CDR3 DNA reads TGTGCCAGTAGTATCGCAAACATGAACACTGAAGCTTTCTTT. V usage is TRBV19 and J usage is TRBJ1-1, with D unclear. Trimming removed 3 bases from V and 0 bases from J, with 8 bases in between. Looked up from germline, CDR1 is LNHDA and CDR2 is SQIVND (reference sequence). This CDR3 has 14 amino acids.

The V and J genes are TRBV7-9 and TRBJ1-1, with 10 bases identical to TRBD1. There are 16 residues in the CDR3. The J segment lost 1 base and the V segment lost 5 bases, leaving 7 bases of the junction unmatched. CDR1 is SEHNR and CDR2 is FQNEAQ in the germline V gene (reference sequence). DNA of the CDR3: TGTGCCAGCAGCCGAAAGGGGACAGGGGAGAACACTGAAGCTTTCTTT. Its translation: CASSRKGTGENTEAFF. Full variable domain (outside the CDR3, taken from reference TRBV7-9 and TRBJ1-1): DTGVSQNPRHKITKRGQNVTFRCDPISEHNRLYWYRQTLGQGPEFLTYFQNEAQLEKSRLLSDRFSAERPKGSFSTLEIQRTEQGDSAMYLCASSRKGTGENTEAFFGQGTRLTVV.

Concerning this clone: At one end, the junction sequence differs from germline, possibly due to a read error. V and J are TRBV3-1 (or the pseudogene TRBV3-2) and TRBJ2-1, with D hard to call. This CDR3 is 11 amino acids long. Germline V gives CDR1 LGHDT, CDR2 YNNKEL (reference sequence). The CDR3 DNA reads as TGTGCCAGCAGCCCCGGCCGGGCCACCCTCTTC. It encodes CASSPGRATLF.

This clone was found once. As DNA, the CDR3 is TGTGCCAGCTCACCACCGCTGGGCGGGGGGGCTGATGAGCAGTTCTTC. Translation gives CASSPPLGGGADEQFF. The chain is built from TRBV18 and TRBJ2-1; 9 bases align to TRBD2. The CDR3 is 16 amino acids. The V gene's germline CDR1 is KGHSH and CDR2 LQKENI. V shed 0 bases and J 8 bases; nucleotides not matched to a gene: 8.

V gene TRBV4-1 combines with J gene TRBJ2-7; TRBD1 or TRBD2 may be the D gene (5 bases each). Germline V gives CDR1 MGHRA, CDR2 YSYEKL. V shed 3 bases and J shed 4 bases, with 16 bases lying between them. The CDR3 spans 15 residues. Here the CDR3 reads CASSHGPGAQYEQYF. For the CDR3, the DNA is TGCGCCAGCAGCCATGGACCCGGGGCCCAGTACGAGCAGTACTTC.